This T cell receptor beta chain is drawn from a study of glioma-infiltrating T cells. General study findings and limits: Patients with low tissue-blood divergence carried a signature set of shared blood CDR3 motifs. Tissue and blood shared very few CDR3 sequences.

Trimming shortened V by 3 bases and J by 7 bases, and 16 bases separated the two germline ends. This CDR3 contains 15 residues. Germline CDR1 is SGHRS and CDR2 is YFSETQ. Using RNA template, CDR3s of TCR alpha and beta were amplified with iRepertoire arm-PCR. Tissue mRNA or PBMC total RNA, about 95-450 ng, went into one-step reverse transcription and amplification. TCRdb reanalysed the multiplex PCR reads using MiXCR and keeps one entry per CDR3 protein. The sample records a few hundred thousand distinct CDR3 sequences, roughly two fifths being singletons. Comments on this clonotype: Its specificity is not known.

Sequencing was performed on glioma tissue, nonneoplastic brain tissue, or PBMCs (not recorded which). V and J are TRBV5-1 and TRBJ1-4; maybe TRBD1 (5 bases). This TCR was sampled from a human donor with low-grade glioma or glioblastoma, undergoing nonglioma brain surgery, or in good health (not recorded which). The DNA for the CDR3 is TGCGCCAGCAGCTCCACCCGGGGGACGTTTGAAAAACTGTTTTTT. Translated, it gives CASSSTRGTFEKLFF.